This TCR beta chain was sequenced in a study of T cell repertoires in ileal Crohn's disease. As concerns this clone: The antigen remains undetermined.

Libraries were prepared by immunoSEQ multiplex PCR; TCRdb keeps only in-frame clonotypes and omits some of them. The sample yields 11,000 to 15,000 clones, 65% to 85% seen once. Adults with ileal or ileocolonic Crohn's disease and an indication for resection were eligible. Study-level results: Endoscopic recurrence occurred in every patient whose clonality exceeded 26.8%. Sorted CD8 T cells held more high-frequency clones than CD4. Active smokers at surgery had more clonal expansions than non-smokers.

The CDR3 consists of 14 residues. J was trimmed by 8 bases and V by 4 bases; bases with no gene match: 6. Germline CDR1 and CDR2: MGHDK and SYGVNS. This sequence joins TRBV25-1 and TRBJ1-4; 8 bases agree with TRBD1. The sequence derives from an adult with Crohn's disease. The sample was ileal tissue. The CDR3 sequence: CASSGRTGREKLFF. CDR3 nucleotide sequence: TGTGCCAGCAGTGGAAGGACAGGGAGGGAAAAACTGTTTTTT.